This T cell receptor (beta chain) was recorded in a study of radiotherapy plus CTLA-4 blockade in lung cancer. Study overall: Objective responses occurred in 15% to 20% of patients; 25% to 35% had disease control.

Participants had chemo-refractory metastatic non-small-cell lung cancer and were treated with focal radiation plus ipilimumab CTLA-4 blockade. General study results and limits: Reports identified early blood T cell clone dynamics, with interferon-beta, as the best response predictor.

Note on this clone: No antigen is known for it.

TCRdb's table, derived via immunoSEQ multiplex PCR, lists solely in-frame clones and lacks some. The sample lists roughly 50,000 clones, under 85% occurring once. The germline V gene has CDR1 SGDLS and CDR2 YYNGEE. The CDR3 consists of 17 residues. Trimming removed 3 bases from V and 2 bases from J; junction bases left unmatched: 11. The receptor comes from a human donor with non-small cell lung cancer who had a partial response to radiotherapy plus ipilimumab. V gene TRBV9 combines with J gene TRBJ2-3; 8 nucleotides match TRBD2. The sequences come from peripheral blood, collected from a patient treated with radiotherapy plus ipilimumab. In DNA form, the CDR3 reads TGTGCCAGCAGCGCCACCGCGGGGGGCCATGACACAGATACGCAGTATTTT. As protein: CASSATAGGHDTDTQYF. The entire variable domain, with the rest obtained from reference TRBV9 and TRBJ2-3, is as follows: DSGVTQTPKHLITATGQRVTLRCSPRSGDLSVYWYQQSLDQGLQFLIQYYNGEERAKGNILERFSAQQFPDLHSELNLSSLELGDSALYFCASSATAGGHDTDTQYFGPGTRLTVL.